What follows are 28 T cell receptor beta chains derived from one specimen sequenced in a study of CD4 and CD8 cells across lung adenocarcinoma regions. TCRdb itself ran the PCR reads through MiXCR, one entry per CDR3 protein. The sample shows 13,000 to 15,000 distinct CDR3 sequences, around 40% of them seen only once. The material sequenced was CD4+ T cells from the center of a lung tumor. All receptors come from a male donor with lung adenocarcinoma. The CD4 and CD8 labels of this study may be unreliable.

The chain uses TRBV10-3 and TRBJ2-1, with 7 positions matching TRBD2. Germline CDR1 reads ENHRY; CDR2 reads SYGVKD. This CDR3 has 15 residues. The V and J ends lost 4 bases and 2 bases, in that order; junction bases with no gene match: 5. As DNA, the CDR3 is TGTGCCATCAGTGGGTACAGCGGGACCTACAATGAGCAGTTCTTC. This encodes CAISGYSGTYNEQFF.

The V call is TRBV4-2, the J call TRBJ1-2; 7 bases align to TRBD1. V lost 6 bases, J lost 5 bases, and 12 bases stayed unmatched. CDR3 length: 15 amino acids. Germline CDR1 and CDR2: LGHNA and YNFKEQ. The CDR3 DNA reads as TGTGCCAGCAGAAACGTCCCCGACAGGGAATATGGCTACACCTTC. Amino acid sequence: CASRNVPDREYGYTF.

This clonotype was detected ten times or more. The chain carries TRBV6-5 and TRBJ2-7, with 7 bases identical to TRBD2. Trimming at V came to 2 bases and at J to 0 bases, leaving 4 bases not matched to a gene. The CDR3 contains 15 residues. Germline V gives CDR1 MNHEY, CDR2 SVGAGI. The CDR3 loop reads CASSYGGSGSYEQYF. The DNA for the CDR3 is TGTGCCAGCAGTTACGGCGGGAGTGGCTCCTACGAGCAGTACTTC.

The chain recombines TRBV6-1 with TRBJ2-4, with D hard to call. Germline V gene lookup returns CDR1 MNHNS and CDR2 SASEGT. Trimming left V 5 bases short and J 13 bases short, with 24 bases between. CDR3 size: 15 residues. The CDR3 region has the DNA TGTGCCAGCAGTACGGTACTGGGTGCCACAGATACGCAGTACTTC. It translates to CASSTVLGATDTQYF.

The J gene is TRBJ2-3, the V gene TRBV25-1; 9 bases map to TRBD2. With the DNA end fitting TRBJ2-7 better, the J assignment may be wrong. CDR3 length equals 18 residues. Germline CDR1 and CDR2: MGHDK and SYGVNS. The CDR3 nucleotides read TGTGCGGGCAGTGGTCCGGATAGCGGGAGCCGAAGCAAAGATACGCAGTACTTC. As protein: CAGSGPDSGSRSKDTQYF.

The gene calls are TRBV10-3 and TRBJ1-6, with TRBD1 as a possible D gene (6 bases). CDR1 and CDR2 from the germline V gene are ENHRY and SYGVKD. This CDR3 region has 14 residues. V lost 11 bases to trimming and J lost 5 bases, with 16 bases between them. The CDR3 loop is CAALHRANNSPLHF. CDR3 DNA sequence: TGTGCCGCCTTACACAGGGCCAATAATTCACCCCTCCACTTT.

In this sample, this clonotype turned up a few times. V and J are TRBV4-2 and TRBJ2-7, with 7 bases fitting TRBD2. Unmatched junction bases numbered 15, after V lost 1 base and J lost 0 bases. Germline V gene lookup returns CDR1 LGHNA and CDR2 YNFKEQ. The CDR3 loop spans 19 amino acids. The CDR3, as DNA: TGTGCCAGCAGCCAAGGGGGGGGGAGGCTAGCGTCGGGCTCCTACGAGCAGTACTTC. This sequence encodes CASSQGGGRLASGSYEQYF.

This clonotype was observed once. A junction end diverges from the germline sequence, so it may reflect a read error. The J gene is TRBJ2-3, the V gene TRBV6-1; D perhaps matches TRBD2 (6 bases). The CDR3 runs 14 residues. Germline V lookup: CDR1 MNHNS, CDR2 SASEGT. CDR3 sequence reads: CAGLEGRKTDTQYF. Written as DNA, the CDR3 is TGTGCGGGGCTGGAGGGGCGCAAAACAGATACGCAGTACTTT.

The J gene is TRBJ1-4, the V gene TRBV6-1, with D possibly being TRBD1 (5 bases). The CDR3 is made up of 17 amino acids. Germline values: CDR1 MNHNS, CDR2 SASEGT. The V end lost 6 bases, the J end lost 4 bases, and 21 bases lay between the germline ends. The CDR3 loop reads CASSLYLGWGDNEKLFF. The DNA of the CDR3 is TGTGCCAGCAGCCTGTACCTGGGGTGGGGCGATAATGAAAAACTGTTTTTT.

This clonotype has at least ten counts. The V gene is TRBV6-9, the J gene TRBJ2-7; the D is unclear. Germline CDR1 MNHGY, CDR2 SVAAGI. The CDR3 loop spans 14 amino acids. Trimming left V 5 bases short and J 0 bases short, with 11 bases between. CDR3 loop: CASSLDPSSYEQYF. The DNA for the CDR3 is TGTGCCAGCAGTCTAGACCCCAGCTCCTACGAGCAGTACTTC.

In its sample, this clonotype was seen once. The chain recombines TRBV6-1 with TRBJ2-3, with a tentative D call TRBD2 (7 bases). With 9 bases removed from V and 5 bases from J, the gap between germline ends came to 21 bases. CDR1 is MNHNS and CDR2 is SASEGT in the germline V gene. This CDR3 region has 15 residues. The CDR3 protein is CARRAGGAFKDTQYF. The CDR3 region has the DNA TGTGCCAGGAGGGCTGGGGGGGCTTTTAAAGATACGCAGTATTTT.

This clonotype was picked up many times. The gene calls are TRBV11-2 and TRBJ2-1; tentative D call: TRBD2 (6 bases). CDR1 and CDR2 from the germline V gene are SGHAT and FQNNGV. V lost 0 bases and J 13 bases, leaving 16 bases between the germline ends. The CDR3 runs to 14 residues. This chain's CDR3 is CASSLDPPRGTQFF. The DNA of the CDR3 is TGTGCCAGCAGCTTAGATCCCCCTCGGGGGACCCAGTTCTTC.

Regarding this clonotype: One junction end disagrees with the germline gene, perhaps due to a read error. The CDR3 nucleotides are TGCCCCAACCAGTGGCGGTTGCGCAAAGACACTCAGTACTTT. Amino acids: CPNQWRLRKDTQYF. The chain couples TRBV10-2 to TRBJ2-4; D unclear. Germline CDR1 and CDR2: WSHSY and SAAADI. The CDR3 covers 14 residues.

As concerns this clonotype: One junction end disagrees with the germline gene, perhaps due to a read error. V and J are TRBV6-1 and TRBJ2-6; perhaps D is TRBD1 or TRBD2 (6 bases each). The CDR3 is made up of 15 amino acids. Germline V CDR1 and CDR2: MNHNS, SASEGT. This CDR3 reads CASSEGHSGANVLYF. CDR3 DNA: TGTGCCAGCAGTGAAGGACACTCGGGGGCCAACGTGCTGTATTTC.

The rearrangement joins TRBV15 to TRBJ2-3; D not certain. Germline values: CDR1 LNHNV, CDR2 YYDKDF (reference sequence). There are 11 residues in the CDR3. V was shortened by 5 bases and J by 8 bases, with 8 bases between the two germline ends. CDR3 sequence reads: CATSFTSTQYF. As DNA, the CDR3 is TGTGCCACCAGCTTCACGTCTACGCAGTATTTT. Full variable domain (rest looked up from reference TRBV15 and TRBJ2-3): DAMVIQNPRYQVTQFGKPVTLSCSQTLNHNVMYWYQQKSSQAPKLLFHYYDKDFNNEADTPDNFQSRRPNTSFCFLDIRSPGLGDTAMYLCATSFTSTQYFGPGTRLTVL.

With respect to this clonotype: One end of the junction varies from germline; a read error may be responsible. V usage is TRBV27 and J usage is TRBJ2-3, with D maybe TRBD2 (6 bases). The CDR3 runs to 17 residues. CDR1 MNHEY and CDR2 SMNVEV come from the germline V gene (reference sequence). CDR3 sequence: CASSAGLGARGPETQYF. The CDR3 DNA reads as TGTGCCAGCAGTGCGGGGCTCGGAGCTCGTGGGCCAGAGACGCAGTATTTT.

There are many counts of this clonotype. CDR3 region: CASSFGGRRADTQYF. Here the CDR3 DNA reads TGTGCCAGCAGTTTCGGAGGGAGGCGTGCAGATACGCAGTATTTT. The rearrangement links TRBV27 to TRBJ2-3, with D maybe TRBD2 (6 bases). The CDR3 has 15 amino acids. The V gene lost 3 bases and the J gene lost 4 bases, with 14 bases spanning the gap. Per germline, CDR1 MNHEY and CDR2 SMNVEV (reference sequence).

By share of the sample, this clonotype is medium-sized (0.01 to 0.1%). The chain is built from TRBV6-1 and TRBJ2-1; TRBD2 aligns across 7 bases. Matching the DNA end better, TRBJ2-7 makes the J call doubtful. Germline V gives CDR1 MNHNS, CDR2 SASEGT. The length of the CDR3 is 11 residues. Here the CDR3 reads CAVSSGREQYF. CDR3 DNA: TGTGCCGTCTCTAGCGGTCGGGAGCAGTACTTC.

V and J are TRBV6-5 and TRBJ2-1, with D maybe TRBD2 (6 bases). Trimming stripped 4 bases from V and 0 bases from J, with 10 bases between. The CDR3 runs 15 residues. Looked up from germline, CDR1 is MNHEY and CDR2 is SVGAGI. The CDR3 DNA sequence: TGTGCCAGCAGTTCTAGCGTAAGCTCCTACAATGAGCAGTTCTTC. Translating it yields CASSSSVSSYNEQFF.

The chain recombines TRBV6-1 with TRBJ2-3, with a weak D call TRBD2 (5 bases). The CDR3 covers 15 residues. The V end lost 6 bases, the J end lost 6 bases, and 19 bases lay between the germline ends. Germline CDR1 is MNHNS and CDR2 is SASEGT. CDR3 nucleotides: TGTGCCAGCAGCCTCCAGGCTGGGAGCCCCGATACGCAGTATTTT. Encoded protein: CASSLQAGSPDTQYF.

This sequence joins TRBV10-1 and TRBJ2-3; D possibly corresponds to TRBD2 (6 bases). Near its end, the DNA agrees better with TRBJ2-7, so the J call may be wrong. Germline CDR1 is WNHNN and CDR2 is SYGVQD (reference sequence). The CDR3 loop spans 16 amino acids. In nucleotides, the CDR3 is TGCGCCAGCAGGGGCCCGGGTGGCGGGAACGAAGATACGCAGTACTTC. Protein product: CASRGPGGGNEDTQYF.

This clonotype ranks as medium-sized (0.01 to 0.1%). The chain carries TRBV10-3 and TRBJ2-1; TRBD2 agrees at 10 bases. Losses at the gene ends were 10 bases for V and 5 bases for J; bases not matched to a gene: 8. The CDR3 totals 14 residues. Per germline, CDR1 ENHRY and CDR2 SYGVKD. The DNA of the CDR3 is TGTGCCACCGGGGGGACTAGCGTCAACAATGAGCAGTTCTTC. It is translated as CATGGTSVNNEQFF.

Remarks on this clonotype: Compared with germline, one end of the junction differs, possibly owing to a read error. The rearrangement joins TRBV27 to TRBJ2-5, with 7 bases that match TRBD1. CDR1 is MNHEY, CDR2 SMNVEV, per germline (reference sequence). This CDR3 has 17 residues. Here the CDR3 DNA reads TGTGCCAGCAGTGCGGGCCGAGGGGGCTGTGGGACAGAGACGCAGTACTTC. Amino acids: CASSAGRGGCGTETQYF.

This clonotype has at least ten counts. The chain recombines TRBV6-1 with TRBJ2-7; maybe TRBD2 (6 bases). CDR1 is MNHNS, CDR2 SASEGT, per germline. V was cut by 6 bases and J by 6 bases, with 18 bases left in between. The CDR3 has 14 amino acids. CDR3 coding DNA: TGTGCCAGCAGCCAAATTGGGGGGAGCCCCGAGCAGTACTTC. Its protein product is CASSQIGGSPEQYF.

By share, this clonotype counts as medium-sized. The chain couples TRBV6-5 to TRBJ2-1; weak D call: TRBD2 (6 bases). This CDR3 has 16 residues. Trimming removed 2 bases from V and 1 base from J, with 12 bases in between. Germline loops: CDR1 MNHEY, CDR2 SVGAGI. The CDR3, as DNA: TGTGCCAGCAGTTACGCGGGGATAAGTTCCTACAATGAGCAGTTCTTC. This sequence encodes CASSYAGISSYNEQFF.

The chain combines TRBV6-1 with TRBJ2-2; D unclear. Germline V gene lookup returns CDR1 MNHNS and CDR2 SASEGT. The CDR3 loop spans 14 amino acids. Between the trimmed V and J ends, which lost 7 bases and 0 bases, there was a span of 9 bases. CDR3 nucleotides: TGTGCCAGCATCAGGACCACGAACACCGGGGAGCTGTTTTTT. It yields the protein CASIRTTNTGELFF.

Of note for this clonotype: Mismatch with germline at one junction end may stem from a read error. In nucleotides, the CDR3 is TGTGCCAGGAGCCGGGGGGGGGGTGGCACAGAGACGCAGTATTTT. It encodes CARSRGGGGTETQYF. The chain carries TRBV6-1 and TRBJ2-3; 8 bases fit TRBD2. The germline gives CDR1 MNHNS, CDR2 SASEGT. This CDR3 is built from 15 residues.

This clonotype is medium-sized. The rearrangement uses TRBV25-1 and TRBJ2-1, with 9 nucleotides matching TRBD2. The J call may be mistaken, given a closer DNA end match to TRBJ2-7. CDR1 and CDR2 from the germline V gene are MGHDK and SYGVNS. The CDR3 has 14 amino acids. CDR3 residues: CASRSAGGPHEQYF. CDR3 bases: TGTGCCAGCAGGTCTGCGGGAGGGCCGCACGAGCAGTACTTC.